This T cell receptor (beta chain) was captured in a study of cytomegalovirus exposure and HLA in healthy donors. General study findings and limits: An analysis was carried out at a later point. It showed that HLA-associated TCR beta chains were more clonally expanded than equally common non-associated chains. Published work reported that the classifier diagnosed cytomegalovirus status with high specificity and sensitivity.

The PCR employed 60 Vbeta primers together with 13 Jbeta primers. Only in-frame clones appear in the TCRdb table, and some are missing; sequencing was by immunoSEQ multiplex PCR. The table lists 75,000 to 100,000 clones, roughly 74% of them singletons, with approximately 14% in the top ten. A note on this clone: What it binds is unknown.

The sequenced sample was PBMCs. This clonotype was obtained from a woman in her 70s in good health and CMV-seropositive.

CDR3 bases: TGTGCCAGCAGCTTCGGGGAGCGGGACTATGGCTACACCTTC. Amino acid sequence: CASSFGERDYGYTF. The chain links TRBV5-5 to TRBJ1-2; D gene ambiguous. Between the trimmed V and J ends, which lost 2 bases and 3 bases, there was a span of 11 bases. Per germline, CDR1 SGHKS and CDR2 YYEKEE (reference sequence). This CDR3 is built from 14 residues.